Included here is one T cell receptor beta chain sequence, with context. The target antigen is unknown. In the study's own analysis: For the immunoSEQ data, sequences were junction-only without quality scores, so filtering differed. Generated by immunoSEQ multiplex PCR, the TCRdb table keeps only in-frame clones and is missing some. V, J and clone size are those of that table, while D and trimming were read from the DNA. The repertoire holds some 1 million clones, approximately 76% seen once, with less than 1.5% in the top ten. The sample originates from a study of shared clonotypes between healthy human individuals. Study at large: The composition of the donors was two women and a few men aged 18 to 49. Broader study findings: Rarefaction analysis demonstrated incomplete sorted-subset sequencing notwithstanding large depth.

There were only Caucasian adults among the donors, and all lived in Nashville, Tennessee. Germline loops: CDR1 SNHLY, CDR2 FYNNEI. CDR3 length equals 15 residues. V was pared by 4 bases and J by 4 bases, with 8 bases of the junction left unmatched. The sequenced sample consisted of memory CD4+ T cells sorted from blood. Subset of the sample: CD45RA-negative fraction. The sequence derives from a man aged 18 to 30 in good health. The chain links TRBV2 to TRBJ1-2, with TRBD1 identical over 8 bases. DNA of the CDR3: TGTGCCAGCAGTGTTAAGACAGGGGAGGGCTATGGCTACACCTTC. It codes for CASSVKTGEGYGYTF.